Listed below are T cell receptor beta chains from one sample, sequenced in a study of T-cell memory formation after mild COVID-19. A single record per CDR3 protein comes from TCRdb applying MiXCR to the 5' RACE reads. The data hold under 300,000 distinct CDR3 sequences, with approximately 8.4% observed a single time. Sequencing was performed on PBMCs or a T cell subset sorted from them (not recorded which). These receptors all come from a man younger than 35 who had mild COVID-19 (a few samples of this study predate the infection). Cell type and time point are not known. Both conserved end residues are part of each CDR3. The order of the fields is clone size, D gene, V gene, J gene, CDR3 protein, CDR3 DNA. D genes are given only for firm matches. Size is stated for part of the rows, as once, few or many counts, or as a class when the clone is expanded.

size: few
D: .
V: TRBV11-2
J: TRBJ1-6
CDR3: CASTLSGRDRSHLHF
DNA: TGTGCCAGCACCTTAAGTGGTAGGGACCGATCTCATCTCCACTTT

size: .
D: .
V: TRBV12-3/TRBV12-4
J: TRBJ1-1
CDR3: CASSSLEGMNTEAFF
DNA: TGTGCCAGCAGTTCCTTGGAGGGAATGAACACTGAAGCTTTCTTT

size: .
D: .
V: TRBV27
J: TRBJ2-5
CDR3: CASSAFSGQETQYF
DNA: TGTGCCAGCAGTGCCTTTAGCGGCCAAGAGACCCAGTACTTC

size: many
D: .
V: TRBV7-6
J: TRBJ1-2
CDR3: CASSPGPGDYGYTF
DNA: TGTGCCAGCAGCCCAGGGCCCGGGGACTATGGCTACACCTTC

size: few
D: .
V: TRBV19
J: TRBJ2-5
CDR3: CASSISASVSETQYF
DNA: TGTGCCAGTAGTATTTCGGCTAGCGTTTCGGAGACCCAGTACTTC

size: few
D: TRBD1
V: TRBV30
J: TRBJ2-7
CDR3: CAWSRTGGEQYF
DNA: TGTGCCTGGAGTAGGACAGGGGGCGAGCAGTACTTC

size: few
D: TRBD2
V: TRBV5-1
J: TRBJ2-3
CDR3: CASSLVPLGGGTDTQYF
DNA: TGCGCCAGCAGCTTGGTCCCTCTCGGGGGGGGGACAGATACGCAGTATTTT

size: few
D: .
V: TRBV5-1
J: TRBJ2-6
CDR3: CASSWSSGANVLTF
DNA: TGCGCCAGCAGCTGGAGCTCTGGGGCCAACGTCCTGACTTTC

size: few
D: TRBD1
V: TRBV5-4
J: TRBJ2-3
CDR3: CASSVDRGRTDTQYF
DNA: TGTGCCAGCAGCGTGGACAGGGGGCGCACAGATACGCAGTATTTT

size: few
D: .
V: TRBV5-8
J: TRBJ2-3
CDR3: CASSPWLVGSTTDTQYF
DNA: TGTGCCAGCAGCCCCTGGCTCGTGGGGAGCACAACAGATACGCAGTATTTT

size: many
D: .
V: TRBV20-1
J: TRBJ1-1
CDR3: CSARTQTGRTEAFF
DNA: TGCAGTGCTAGAACCCAGACGGGGCGGACTGAAGCTTTCTTT

size: few
D: TRBD1
V: TRBV3-1
J: TRBJ2-1
CDR3: CASSATGGWEQFF
DNA: TGTGCCAGCAGCGCGACAGGGGGCTGGGAGCAGTTCTTC

size: many
D: TRBD1
V: TRBV29-1
J: TRBJ1-5
CDR3: CSVYTGGQPQHF
DNA: TGCAGCGTCTATACAGGGGGCCAGCCCCAGCATTTT

size: few
D: .
V: TRBV2
J: TRBJ2-2
CDR3: CASRGQMNTGELFF
DNA: TGTGCCAGCAGGGGGCAGATGAACACCGGGGAGCTGTTTTTT

size: .
D: .
V: TRBV11-3
J: TRBJ2-2
CDR3: CASSQDESGELFF
DNA: TGTGCCAGCAGCCAAGACGAATCCGGGGAGCTGTTTTTT

size: .
D: .
V: TRBV7-2
J: TRBJ2-2
CDR3: CASSLFSVLGEYTGELFF
DNA: TGTGCCAGCAGCTTATTCAGCGTTCTTGGGGAATACACCGGGGAGCTGTTTTTT

size: .
D: TRBD1
V: TRBV29-1
J: TRBJ2-4
CDR3: CSVETGRDIQYF
DNA: TGCAGCGTGGAGACAGGGCGAGACATTCAGTACTTC

size: many
D: .
V: TRBV5-5
J: TRBJ2-5
CDR3: CASSSRGQETQYF
DNA: TGTGCCAGCAGCTCAAGGGGGCAAGAGACCCAGTACTTC